Each of the 32 T cell receptor beta chains below was sequenced from the same sample in a study of blood T cell repertoires in COVID-19. Measured with immunoSEQ multiplex PCR; TCRdb has only the in-frame clones, and not every one. The sample lists more than 300,000 clones, around 92% occurring once. The specimen sequenced was PBMCs or T cells enriched from blood (not recorded which). These receptors all come from a woman aged 25-40 years who had recovered from COVID-19.

This clone was seen just once. V usage is TRBV30 and J usage is TRBJ1-5; maybe TRBD1 (5 bases). Germline V gene data show CDR1 as GTSNPN and CDR2 as SVGIG (reference sequence). Trimming pared 3 bases from V and 3 bases from J, leaving 9 bases between. CDR3 length: 13 residues. The CDR3 loop is CAWRGAPNQPQHF. The CDR3, as DNA: TGTGCCTGGAGAGGGGCCCCCAATCAGCCCCAGCATTTT.

V and J are TRBV15 and TRBJ1-6; tentatively, D is TRBD1 (5 bases). Trimming stripped 0 bases from V and 5 bases from J, with 14 bases between. This CDR3 region has 17 residues. In germline, CDR1 is LNHNV, CDR2 YYDKDF (reference sequence). For the CDR3, the DNA is TGTGCCACCAGCAGAGAATGGGGCAGGGATGATAATTCACCCCTCCACTTT. Its protein is CATSREWGRDDNSPLHF.

This clone was seen a single time. The chain is built from TRBV28 and TRBJ2-1; 10 bases are shared with TRBD2. Per the germline V gene, CDR1 is MDHEN and CDR2 is SYDVKM. Trimming took 7 bases from V and 7 from J; bases not matched to a gene: 13. This CDR3 spans 16 amino acids. In DNA, the CDR3 is TGTGCCAGCACATATGGGGGGCTAGCGGGAGCTAATGAGCAGTTCTTC. This translates into CASTYGGLAGANEQFF.

The J gene is TRBJ2-2, the V gene TRBV7-2; maybe TRBD2 (7 bases). The CDR3 is 17 residues long. The ends were cut back, 3 bases at V and 3 bases at J, with 17 bases in the middle. CDR1 and CDR2 (germline): SGHTA, FQGNSA. The CDR3 loop reads CASSFAGGQRYTGELFF. For the CDR3, the DNA is TGTGCCAGCAGCTTCGCCGGGGGGCAGAGGTACACCGGGGAGCTGTTTTTT.

This chain connects TRBV5-1 to TRBJ2-2; 8 bases align to TRBD1. J gave up 3 bases and V 3 bases, and 4 bases lay outside the gene matches. Germline loops: CDR1 SGHRS, CDR2 YFSETQ. The CDR3 is 15 residues long. CDR3 amino acids: CASSSGQEDTGELFF. The CDR3 DNA sequence: TGCGCCAGCAGCTCGGGACAGGAGGACACCGGGGAGCTGTTTTTT. Looking up the rest from reference TRBV5-1 and TRBJ2-2 gives the full variable domain: KAGVTQTPRYLIKTRGQQVTLSCSPISGHRSVSWYQQTPGQGLQFLFEYFSETQRNKGNFPGRFSGRQFSNSRSEMNVSTLELGDSALYLCASSSGQEDTGELFFGEGSRLTVL.

This clone was seen just once. The same CDR3 also results from other DNA sequences found in this sample. V usage is TRBV3-1 (or the pseudogene TRBV3-2) and J usage is TRBJ1-5, with TRBD1 matching over 8 bases. J was trimmed by 5 bases and V by 3 bases; bases with no gene match: 0. This CDR3 region has 13 residues. The V gene's germline CDR1 is LGHDT and CDR2 YNNKEL (reference sequence). CDR3 coding DNA: TGTGCCAGCAGCCAGGACAGGGATCAGCCCCAGCATTTT. This gives the protein CASSQDRDQPQHF.

J is TRBJ2-2 and V is TRBV7-2; TRBD1 matches at 8 bases. The CDR3 totals 15 residues. J gave up 6 bases and V 2 bases, and 5 bases lay outside the gene matches. Looked up from germline, CDR1 is SGHTA and CDR2 is FQGNSA. The DNA of the CDR3 is TGTGCCAGCAGCTTACGGACAGGGTCCTCCGGGGAGCTGTTTTTT. It yields the protein CASSLRTGSSGELFF. The whole variable domain, remainder taken from reference TRBV7-2 and TRBJ2-2, is GAGVSQSPSNKVTEKGKDVELRCDPISGHTALYWYRQSLGQGLEFLIYFQGNSAPDKSGLPSDRFSAERTGGSVSTLTIQRTQQEDSAVYLCASSLRTGSSGELFFGEGSRLTVL.

This rearrangement joins TRBV18 to TRBJ1-3; D gene uncertain. V lost 2 bases and J 0 bases, leaving 11 bases between the germline ends. This CDR3 spans 16 amino acids. CDR1 and CDR2 from the germline V gene are KGHSH and LQKENI. The CDR3 region is CASSPSEQFSGNTIYF. DNA for the CDR3: TGTGCCAGCTCACCATCGGAGCAGTTCTCTGGAAACACCATATATTTT.

CDR3 nucleotides: TGTGCCAGCAGTTCCTACCGAAATCAGCCCCAGCATTTT. Its translation: CASSSYRNQPQHF. This chain uses TRBV27 with TRBJ1-5; no clear D. Between the trimmed V and J ends, which lost 4 bases and 4 bases, there was a span of 8 bases. The germline V gene encodes CDR1 MNHEY and CDR2 SMNVEV (reference sequence). The CDR3 is 13 residues long.

This chain connects TRBV7-9 to TRBJ1-6; 7 bases line up with TRBD1. The length of the CDR3 is 14 residues. V lost 5 bases, J lost 5 bases, and 3 bases stayed unmatched. Germline CDR1 is SEHNR and CDR2 is FQNEAQ (reference sequence). CDR3 bases: TGTGCCAGCAGCCCGGGACAGCATAATTCACCCCTCCACTTT. This encodes CASSPGQHNSPLHF. The whole variable domain, remainder taken from reference TRBV7-9 and TRBJ1-6, is DTGVSQNPRHKITKRGQNVTFRCDPISEHNRLYWYRQTLGQGPEFLTYFQNEAQLEKSRLLSDRFSAERPKGSFSTLEIQRTEQGDSAMYLCASSPGQHNSPLHFGNGTRLTVT.

The gene calls are TRBV6-5 and TRBJ1-5; no clear D. The CDR3 loop spans 14 amino acids. From germline, CDR1 is MNHEY and CDR2 SVGAGI. Trimming removed 5 bases from V and 4 bases from J, with 12 bases in between. The CDR3 protein is CASSLRPGNQPQHF. CDR3 nucleotide sequence: TGTGCCAGCAGTCTGAGGCCGGGGAATCAGCCCCAGCATTTT.

The chain links TRBV11-2 to TRBJ2-7, with 7 positions matching TRBD2. The CDR3 has 15 residues. Germline assignment: CDR1 SGHAT and CDR2 FQNNGV. V lost 4 bases and J lost 2; bases outside the gene matches: 8. CDR3 DNA: TGTGCCAGCAGCTACTCCGCGGGAGTTACCTACGAGCAGTACTTC. This gives the protein CASSYSAGVTYEQYF.

The V call is TRBV2, the J call TRBJ1-2, with D maybe TRBD1 (6 bases). Trimming stripped 6 bases from V and 4 bases from J, with 18 bases between. The CDR3 length is 15 residues. The germline V gene has CDR1 SNHLY and CDR2 FYNNEI. The CDR3 here is CASRKFGGLSYGYTF. The CDR3 nucleotides read TGTGCCAGCAGAAAGTTCGGGGGGCTGAGCTATGGCTACACCTTC.

This sequence joins TRBV7-8 and TRBJ2-2; 15 nucleotides line up with TRBD2. The V segment lost 4 bases and the J segment 9 bases; nucleotides outside the gene matches: 12. The germline V gene has CDR1 SGHVS and CDR2 FQNEAQ. This CDR3 spans 18 amino acids. CDR3 amino acids: CASSSGGLAGGLVRELFF. The CDR3, as DNA: TGTGCCAGCAGCTCCGGGGGACTAGCGGGAGGATTGGTACGGGAGCTGTTTTTT.

The rearrangement uses TRBV19 and TRBJ2-1; 7 bases align to TRBD1. V shed 9 bases and J 3 bases; nucleotides not matched to a gene: 8. CDR1 and CDR2 (germline): LNHDA, SQIVND (reference sequence). The CDR3 is 14 residues long. This chain's CDR3 is CASQTGTDYNEQFF. The CDR3 DNA sequence: TGTGCCAGCCAAACGGGGACAGACTACAATGAGCAGTTCTTC.

This sequence joins TRBV4-1 and TRBJ2-1; 7 bases are shared with TRBD1. V shed 4 bases, J shed 3 bases, and the junction held 9 bases outside the gene matches. The CDR3 runs 16 residues. Germline-derived CDR1 and CDR2 are MGHRA and YSYEKL. As DNA, the CDR3 is TGCGCCAGCAGCCTCAGGGGGACACCTAGCTACAATGAGCAGTTCTTC. Translating it yields CASSLRGTPSYNEQFF.

The chain employs TRBV15 and TRBJ2-5; 7 bases map to TRBD1. The CDR3 extends over 16 amino acids. Losses at the gene ends were 5 bases for V and 7 bases for J; bases not matched to a gene: 16. From germline, CDR1 is LNHNV and CDR2 YYDKDF (reference sequence). The CDR3 DNA reads TGTGCCACCAGCCCTACGCGCCGGGACAGCGCTAGGACCCAGTACTTC. This gives the protein CATSPTRRDSARTQYF.

This chain uses TRBV28 with TRBJ2-7; TRBD2 matches at 8 bases. Germline CDR1 reads MDHEN; CDR2 reads SYDVKM. The CDR3 extends over 14 amino acids. V trimming: 5 bases; J trimming: 9 bases; junction bases outside the gene matches: 12. As DNA, the CDR3 is TGTGCCAGCAGTGAACAAATTAGCGGGAATGGGCAGTACTTC. Its translation is CASSEQISGNGQYF.

CDR3: CASSPRRKTYDYEQYF. DNA for the CDR3: TGTGCCAGCAGTCCCCGACGGAAGACATATGACTACGAGCAGTACTTC. The gene calls are TRBV28 and TRBJ2-7, with D hard to call. The germline V and J ends were trimmed by 5 bases and 3 bases, with 20 bases remaining between them. Germline CDR1 is MDHEN and CDR2 is SYDVKM. The CDR3 consists of 16 residues.

V and J are TRBV30 and TRBJ1-1, with TRBD1 matching 7 bases. V lost 1 base, J lost 7 bases, and 6 bases stayed unmatched. The CDR3 totals 13 residues. Germline V gives CDR1 GTSNPN, CDR2 SVGIG (reference sequence). In DNA form, the CDR3 reads TGTGCCTGGAGTGGGGACAGTAGATTTGAAGCTTTCTTT. This sequence encodes CAWSGDSRFEAFF.

The chain couples TRBV10-2 to TRBJ2-1, with 7 bases fitting TRBD2. The trim removed 5 bases at V and 5 bases at J, leaving 3 bases unmatched. In germline, CDR1 is WSHSY, CDR2 SAAADI. The CDR3 runs 13 residues. The CDR3 bases are TGCGCCAGCAGTAGCGGGATCAACAATGAGCAGTTCTTC. Residues: CASSSGINNEQFF.

V gene TRBV29-1 combines with J gene TRBJ1-1, with D perhaps TRBD1 (5 bases). The CDR3 totals 13 residues. Trimming shortened V by 8 bases and J by 5 bases, and 18 bases separated the two germline ends. Germline assignment: CDR1 SQVTM and CDR2 ANQGSEA. The CDR3 nucleotides read TGCAGCCCGATGGAACCGGAGGGGACTGAAGCTTTCTTT. Its translation is CSPMEPEGTEAFF. The entire variable domain, with the rest obtained from reference TRBV29-1 and TRBJ1-1, is as follows: SAVISQKPSRDICQRGTSLTIQCQVDSQVTMMFWYRQQPGQSLTLIATANQGSEATYESGFVIDKFPISRPNLTFSTLTVSNMSPEDSSIYLCSPMEPEGTEAFFGQGTRLTVV.

This chain links TRBV19 with TRBJ1-3, with a weak D call TRBD1 (6 bases). With 6 bases removed from V and 0 bases from J, the gap between germline ends came to 12 bases. The CDR3 is 15 amino acids. Looked up from germline, CDR1 is LNHDA and CDR2 is SQIVND (reference sequence). CDR3: CASSLTGGSGNTIYF. The CDR3, as DNA: TGTGCCAGTAGCCTGACAGGAGGCTCTGGAAACACCATATATTTT.

The J gene is TRBJ2-1, the V gene TRBV27, with a weak D call TRBD2 (5 bases). V lost 7 bases and J lost 7, with 17 bases in between. In germline, CDR1 is MNHEY, CDR2 SMNVEV (reference sequence). The CDR3 is 14 residues long. CDR3 protein: CASTRSGQINEQFF. The CDR3 nucleotides read TGTGCCAGCACGAGGAGCGGTCAGATTAATGAGCAGTTCTTC.

This chain links TRBV7-9 with TRBJ1-1; 7 nucleotides align to TRBD1. The CDR3 extends over 15 amino acids. With 3 bases clipped from V and 1 base from J, the junction kept 5 bases outside the gene matches. Per the germline V gene, CDR1 is SEHNR and CDR2 is FQNEAQ (reference sequence). The CDR3: CASSLVGDRNTEAFF. Here the CDR3 DNA reads TGTGCCAGCAGCTTGGTGGGGGACAGGAACACTGAAGCTTTCTTT.

The chain combines TRBV19 with TRBJ2-1; 8 nucleotides line up with TRBD1. Unmatched junction bases numbered 3, after V lost 3 bases and J lost 2 bases. Looked up from germline, CDR1 is LNHDA and CDR2 is SQIVND (reference sequence). The CDR3 is made up of 15 amino acids. The CDR3 nucleotides read TGTGCCAGTAGTATTAAACAGGGGGCCTACAATGAGCAGTTCTTC. It encodes CASSIKQGAYNEQFF.

The chain uses TRBV2 and TRBJ1-5, with 9 bases matching TRBD1. J gave up 4 bases and V 9 bases, and 7 bases lay outside the gene matches. The CDR3 totals 14 residues. Germline CDR1 is SNHLY and CDR2 is FYNNEI. The CDR3 sequence is CASGTGTGNQPQHF. The DNA of the CDR3 is TGTGCCAGTGGTACCGGGACAGGGAATCAGCCCCAGCATTTT.

This clone has only one observation. The chain combines TRBV6-1 with TRBJ2-3; D remains ambiguous. This CDR3 contains 17 residues. Per the germline V gene, CDR1 is MNHNS and CDR2 is SASEGT. V was trimmed by 2 bases and J by 6 bases, leaving 21 bases between them. The CDR3 spells CASSETRIARRSDTQYF. CDR3 nucleotides: TGTGCCAGCAGTGAAACACGAATAGCTCGGAGAAGCGATACGCAGTATTTT.

This clone was counted once. CDR3 protein: CASSIGGLSNQPQHF. The CDR3 DNA reads as TGTGCCAGTAGTATAGGCGGACTGAGCAATCAGCCCCAGCATTTT. V is TRBV19 and J is TRBJ1-5; no firm D call. Germline V CDR1 and CDR2: LNHDA, SQIVND (reference sequence). V shed 1 base and J shed 1 base, with 8 bases lying between them. This CDR3 has 15 amino acids.

The V call is TRBV6-2 or TRBV6-3, the J call TRBJ2-5; 13 nucleotides match TRBD2. In germline, CDR1 is MNHEY, CDR2 SVGEGT. The V and J ends lost 5 bases and 0 bases, in that order; junction bases with no gene match: 6. There are 17 residues in the CDR3. The CDR3 here is CASSRGTSGTYQETQYF. The CDR3 DNA reads as TGTGCCAGCAGTAGGGGGACTAGCGGGACGTACCAAGAGACCCAGTACTTC.

The V call is TRBV15, the J call TRBJ2-1; 11 bases are shared with TRBD2. The germline CDR1 and CDR2 sequences are LNHNV and YYDKDF (reference sequence). CDR3 length equals 22 residues. The J segment lost 0 bases and the V segment lost 0 bases, leaving 16 bases of the junction unmatched. CDR3 loop: CATSREAGRASGRPNSYNEQFF. The CDR3 coding sequence is TGTGCCACCAGCAGAGAGGCGGGGCGGGCTAGCGGGAGGCCCAACTCCTACAATGAGCAGTTCTTC.

The table lists this clone with a count of one. The chain recombines TRBV30 with TRBJ2-7; TRBD2 is a possible D gene (5 bases). Germline V gives CDR1 GTSNPN, CDR2 SVGIG (reference sequence). Trimming left V 3 bases short and J 2 bases short, with 11 bases between. This CDR3 has 13 residues. The CDR3 DNA reads TGTGCCTGGAGGCTAACGGGGACCTACGAGCAGTACTTC. This sequence encodes CAWRLTGTYEQYF.